These 23 T cell receptor beta chains came from one sample sequenced in a study of OX40 agonist ivuxolimab in advanced cancers. The repertoire was sequenced with immunoSEQ multiplex PCR; TCRdb's copy has only in-frame clones and lacks some. The table shows under 60,000 clones, with approximately 94% occurring only once. The input for sequencing was CD4+ or CD8+ T cells sorted from blood, taken in a trial of the OX40 agonist ivuxolimab. The receptors derive from an adult with an advanced solid tumor such as melanoma, head and neck, liver or kidney cancer.

V usage is TRBV6-1 and J usage is TRBJ1-1; a possible D gene is TRBD1 (6 bases). This CDR3 spans 15 amino acids. Trimming removed 5 bases at V and 6 bases at J, with 19 bases between. Germline CDR1 is MNHNS and CDR2 is SASEGT. This CDR3 is CASSKPPGQEAEAFF. DNA for the CDR3: TGTGCCAGCAGTAAACCCCCGGGACAAGAAGCTGAAGCTTTCTTT.

The V and J genes are TRBV2 and TRBJ1-2; D possibly corresponds to TRBD1 (6 bases). There are 15 residues in the CDR3. Germline-derived CDR1 and CDR2 are SNHLY and FYNNEI. Trimming stripped 2 bases from V and 6 bases from J, with 16 bases between. The CDR3 reads CASSETVLGGHGYTF. CDR3 nucleotide sequence: TGTGCCAGCAGTGAAACGGTTCTGGGGGGGCATGGCTACACCTTC.

The chain joins TRBV2 to TRBJ2-1, with D unresolved. This CDR3 has 11 amino acids. V lost 8 bases and J 6 bases, leaving 8 bases between the germline ends. In germline, CDR1 is SNHLY, CDR2 FYNNEI. This CDR3 is CASGVTNEQFF. CDR3 sequence (DNA): TGTGCCAGCGGCGTTACCAATGAGCAGTTCTTC.

This chain links TRBV28 with TRBJ1-2; 9 nucleotides line up with TRBD1. Germline V gene data show CDR1 as MDHEN and CDR2 as SYDVKM. V gave up 7 bases and J gave up 2 bases; unmatched junction bases: 11. CDR3 length equals 16 residues. The CDR3 is CASTPHPGQGNYGYTF. The CDR3 nucleotides read TGTGCCAGCACTCCCCACCCGGGACAGGGCAACTATGGCTACACCTTC.

The chain carries TRBV7-9 and TRBJ2-2; 7 bases fit TRBD1. This CDR3 comprises 14 residues. Trimming cost V 6 bases and J 0 bases; bases outside gene matches: 1. The germline V gene encodes CDR1 SEHNR and CDR2 FQNEAQ (reference sequence). In DNA, the CDR3 is TGTGCCAGCAGGGGGACAGCGAACACCGGGGAGCTGTTTTTT. As protein: CASRGTANTGELFF.

Relative to its sample, this clone is medium-sized. The V and J genes are TRBV7-9 and TRBJ2-1; 10 bases are shared with TRBD2. CDR1 and CDR2 from the germline V gene are SEHNR and FQNEAQ (reference sequence). The V segment lost 11 bases and the J segment 7 bases; nucleotides outside the gene matches: 11. The CDR3 extends over 14 amino acids. The chain's CDR3 is CAGAAGLAVNEQFF. Here the CDR3 DNA reads TGTGCCGGTGCAGCTGGACTAGCGGTAAATGAGCAGTTCTTC.

This sequence joins TRBV7-9 and TRBJ1-4; D not resolved. The ends were cut back, 0 bases at V and 4 bases at J, with 12 bases in the middle. Germline V gene data show CDR1 as SEHNR and CDR2 as FQNEAQ (reference sequence). CDR3 length equals 16 residues. The CDR3 sequence: CASSLAWQEYNEKLFF. The CDR3 DNA follows: TGTGCCAGCAGCTTAGCGTGGCAGGAGTATAATGAAAAACTGTTTTTT.

This clone was counted a single time. The V gene is TRBV29-1, the J gene TRBJ2-7; D is perhaps TRBD1 (8 bases). This CDR3 comprises 13 residues. The V and J ends lost 6 bases and 4 bases respectively, with 16 bases between them. Germline V gives CDR1 SQVTM, CDR2 ANQGSEA. The CDR3 loop is CSVMTGEGYEQYF. The CDR3 coding sequence is TGCAGCGTGATGACAGGGGAGGGGTACGAGCAGTACTTC.

J is TRBJ2-3 and V is TRBV5-6; D might be TRBD2 (5 bases). Germline CDR1 reads SGHDT; CDR2 reads YYEEEE. There are 16 residues in the CDR3. V was pared by 2 bases and J by 0 bases, with 13 bases between. CDR3 DNA: TGTGCCAGCAGCTTTCGAGAGAGGGTTAGCACAGATACGCAGTATTTT. It encodes CASSFRERVSTDTQYF.

This sequence joins TRBV6-6 and TRBJ2-7; possibly TRBD1 for D (6 bases). V gave up 2 bases and J gave up 1 base, with 9 bases separating them. The CDR3 loop spans 14 amino acids. The germline gives CDR1 MNHNY, CDR2 SVGAGI (reference sequence). CDR3 DNA: TGTGCCAGCAGTTACGTGCAGGGGTCCTACGAGCAGTACTTC. This sequence encodes CASSYVQGSYEQYF.

The chain couples TRBV11-3 to TRBJ1-4; D is unclear. CDR1 and CDR2 from the germline V gene are SGHNT and YENEEA. Trimming removed 0 bases at V and 4 bases at J, with 6 bases between. The CDR3 spans 14 residues. The chain's CDR3 is CASSLETDNEKLFF. In DNA, the CDR3 is TGTGCCAGCAGCTTAGAAACAGATAATGAAAAACTGTTTTTT.

V is TRBV6-5 and J is TRBJ2-7; 7 bases align to TRBD2. The J segment lost 6 bases and the V segment lost 3 bases, leaving 11 bases of the junction unmatched. The CDR3 consists of 15 residues. The germline V gene has CDR1 MNHEY and CDR2 SVGAGI. As DNA, the CDR3 is TGTGCCAGCAGTTATAGGGTCGCGGGAGTAGTCGAGCAGTACTTC. Protein: CASSYRVAGVVEQYF.

This chain links TRBV13 with TRBJ2-3; the D is unclear. This CDR3 contains 13 residues. Germline values: CDR1 PRHDT, CDR2 FYEKMQ (reference sequence). V dropped 2 bases and J dropped 4 bases, with 7 bases sitting between them. The CDR3 sequence: CASSLMSADTQYF. The CDR3 DNA reads as TGTGCCAGCAGCTTAATGTCCGCAGATACGCAGTATTTT.

The chain recombines TRBV4-1 with TRBJ1-2, with 10 bases matching TRBD1. This CDR3 comprises 17 residues. CDR1 and CDR2 (germline): MGHRA, YSYEKL. V shed 3 bases and J 8 bases; nucleotides not matched to a gene: 15. The CDR3 bases are TGCGCCAGCAGCCAGACAACCGGGACAGGGGAATCACACGGCTACACCTTC. Residues: CASSQTTGTGESHGYTF.

The chain combines TRBV7-8 with TRBJ1-2, with D perhaps TRBD1 (5 bases). This CDR3 has 15 residues. Trimming took 8 bases from V and 3 from J, leaving 19 bases between them. Germline CDR1 and CDR2: SGHVS and FQNEAQ. The CDR3 loop reads CASSSRGTTDYGYTF. Here the CDR3 DNA reads TGTGCCAGCTCCAGTAGGGGAACGACGGACTATGGCTACACCTTC.

The chain employs TRBV13 and TRBJ2-1; D is possibly TRBD2 (6 bases). CDR3 length: 15 amino acids. Trimming pared 4 bases from V and 5 bases from J, leaving 15 bases between. The germline gives CDR1 PRHDT, CDR2 FYEKMQ (reference sequence). The CDR3 here is CASSYRLGMNNEQFF. CDR3 bases: TGTGCCAGCAGCTACCGACTAGGGATGAACAATGAGCAGTTCTTC.

The CDR3 DNA sequence: TGCAGTGCGAGCGACTACGAGCAGTACTTC. Amino acids: CSASDYEQYF. The chain is built from TRBV20-1 and TRBJ2-7; D remains unclear. Trimming stripped 6 bases from V and 3 bases from J, with 6 bases between. The CDR3 has 10 amino acids. CDR1 and CDR2 (germline): DFQATT, SNEGSKA (reference sequence).

This clone appeared a single time. V usage is TRBV28 and J usage is TRBJ2-3; D assignment may be TRBD1 or TRBD2 (5 bases each). The germline V gene encodes CDR1 MDHEN and CDR2 SYDVKM. The CDR3 consists of 15 residues. Trimming shortened V by 6 bases and J by 0 bases, and 13 bases separated the two germline ends. The CDR3 loop reads CASSAGATSTDTQYF. For the CDR3, the DNA is TGTGCCAGCAGCGCCGGGGCTACTAGCACAGATACGCAGTATTTT.

This chain links TRBV9 with TRBJ2-1, with 8 bases lining up with TRBD2. This CDR3 region has 16 residues. Per germline, CDR1 SGDLS and CDR2 YYNGEE. J was trimmed by 0 bases and V by 2 bases; bases with no gene match: 4. The CDR3 DNA reads as TGTGCCAGCAGCGTCCGGCTAGCGGGCTCCTACAATGAGCAGTTCTTC. It translates to CASSVRLAGSYNEQFF. Looking up the rest from reference TRBV9 and TRBJ2-1 gives the full variable domain: DSGVTQTPKHLITATGQRVTLRCSPRSGDLSVYWYQQSLDQGLQFLIQYYNGEERAKGNILERFSAQQFPDLHSELNLSSLELGDSALYFCASSVRLAGSYNEQFFGPGTRLTVL.

This chain uses TRBV4-1 with TRBJ1-1, with TRBD1 as a possible D gene (6 bases). This CDR3 contains 15 residues. Germline V gene sequence: CDR1 MGHRA, CDR2 YSYEKL. Trimming shortened V by 3 bases and J by 0 bases, and 11 bases separated the two germline ends. CDR3 residues: CASSQRTVLNTEAFF. The CDR3 region has the DNA TGCGCCAGCAGCCAGAGGACAGTCTTGAACACTGAAGCTTTCTTT.

The rearrangement uses TRBV5-6 and TRBJ2-7, with 9 bases that match TRBD2. V lost 4 bases and J lost 0; bases outside the gene matches: 14. Germline V CDR1 and CDR2: SGHDT, YYEEEE. CDR3 size: 18 residues. The CDR3 DNA reads as TGTGCCAGCAGCCAGGGGCTAGCGGGACTTATCCTCTCCTACGAGCAGTACTTC. Its translation: CASSQGLAGLILSYEQYF. Complete variable domain (other parts from reference TRBV5-6 and TRBJ2-7): DAGVTQSPTHLIKTRGQQVTLRCSPKSGHDTVSWYQQALGQGPQFIFQYYEEEERQRGNFPDRFSGHQFPNYSSELNVNALLLGDSALYLCASSQGLAGLILSYEQYFGPGTRLTVT.

The V and J genes are TRBV19 and TRBJ2-3; no reliable D call. This CDR3 comprises 13 residues. Deletions cut 3 bases from V and 0 bases from J, with 4 bases between. The V gene's germline CDR1 is LNHDA and CDR2 SQIVND (reference sequence). Here the CDR3 DNA reads TGTGCCAGTAGTATGCAGAGCACAGATACGCAGTATTTT. This translates into CASSMQSTDTQYF.

The chain couples TRBV27 to TRBJ1-2; D remains unclear. The CDR3 consists of 13 residues. CDR1 and CDR2 (germline): MNHEY, SMNVEV (reference sequence). The V gene lost 4 bases and the J gene lost 3 bases, with 9 bases spanning the gap. This CDR3 is CASSSGVDYGYTF. CDR3 nucleotides: TGTGCCAGCAGTTCCGGGGTGGACTATGGCTACACCTTC.